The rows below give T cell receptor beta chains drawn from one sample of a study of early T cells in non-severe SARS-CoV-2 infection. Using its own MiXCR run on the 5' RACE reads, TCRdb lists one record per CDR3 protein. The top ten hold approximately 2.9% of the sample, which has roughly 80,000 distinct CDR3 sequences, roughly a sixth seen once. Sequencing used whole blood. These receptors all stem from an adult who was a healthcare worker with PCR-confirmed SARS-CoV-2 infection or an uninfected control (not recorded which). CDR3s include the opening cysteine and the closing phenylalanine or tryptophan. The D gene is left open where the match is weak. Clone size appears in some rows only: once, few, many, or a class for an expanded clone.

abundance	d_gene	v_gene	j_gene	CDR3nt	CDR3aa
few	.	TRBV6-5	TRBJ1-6	TGTGCCAGCAGGGGTTCCCCGATAGGGAATTCACCCCTCCACTTT	CASRGSPIGNSPLHF
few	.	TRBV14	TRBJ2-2	TGTGCCAGCAGCCACCTTTCCCTCACCGGGGAGCTGTTTTTT	CASSHLSLTGELFF
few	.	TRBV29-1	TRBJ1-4	TGCAGCGTTGTAGACGGCTCTAATGAAAAACTGTTTTTT	CSVVDGSNEKLFF
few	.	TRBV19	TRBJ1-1	TGTGCCAGTAGTATGCGACAGCCAGGGGAAGCTTTCTTT	CASSMRQPGEAFF
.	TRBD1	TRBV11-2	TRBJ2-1	TGTGCCAGCAGCCCGGGACAGCTCAATGAGCAGTTCTTC	CASSPGQLNEQFF
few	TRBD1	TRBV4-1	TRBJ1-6	TGCGCCAGCAGCCTTCGGGACAGCAAGAATTCACCCCTCCACTTT	CASSLRDSKNSPLHF
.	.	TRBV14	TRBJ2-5	TGTGCCAGCAGCCAAGAGACTGGCGGTTACCCCGAGACCCAGTACTTC	CASSQETGGYPETQYF
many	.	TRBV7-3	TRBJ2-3	TGTGCCAGCAGCTCCCCGCAGGGTTCAACAGATACGCAGTATTTT	CASSSPQGSTDTQYF
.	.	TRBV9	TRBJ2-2	TGTGCCAGCAAACGGGGGGCGGCTAGCACCGGGGAGCTGTTTTTT	CASKRGAASTGELFF
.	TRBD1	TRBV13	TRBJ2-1	TGTGCCAGCAGCCTACCAGGGGGCGCCTACAATGAGCAGTTCTTC	CASSLPGGAYNEQFF
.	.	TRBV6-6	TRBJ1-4	TGTGCCAGCAGTTCCGGGTGGACTAATGAAAAACTGTTTTTT	CASSSGWTNEKLFF
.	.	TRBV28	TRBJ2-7	TGTGCCAGCAGTTTGGGCCCCAGGTGGTCCTACGAGCAGTACTTC	CASSLGPRWSYEQYF
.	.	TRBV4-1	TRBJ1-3	TGCGCCAGCAGCCTCCTCATGACAGCCGCCTCTGGAAACACCATATATTTT	CASSLLMTAASGNTIYF
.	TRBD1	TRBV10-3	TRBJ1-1	TGTGCCACCGGACAGGGCGAGGACACTGAAGCTTTCTTT	CATGQGEDTEAFF
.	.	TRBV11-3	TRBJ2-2	TGTGCCAGCAGCTGGGCGGCTGTGAACACCGGGGAGCTGTTTTTT	CASSWAAVNTGELFF
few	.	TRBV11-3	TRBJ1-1	TGTGCCAGCAGCTTCAAACTGAACACTGAAGCTTTCTTT	CASSFKLNTEAFF
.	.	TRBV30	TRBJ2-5	TGTGCCTGGAGTCCGGGGCGTCACTCCCAAGAGACCCAGTACTTC	CAWSPGRHSQETQYF
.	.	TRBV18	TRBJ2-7	TGTGCCAGCTCACCGACAGCAATTTACGAGCAGTACTTC	CASSPTAIYEQYF
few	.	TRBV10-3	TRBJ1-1	TGTGCCTCGAAGGGTACAAACACTGAAGCTTTCTTT	CASKGTNTEAFF
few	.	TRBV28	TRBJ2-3	TGTGCCAGCAGTTACAGGAGCACAGATACGCAGTATTTT	CASSYRSTDTQYF
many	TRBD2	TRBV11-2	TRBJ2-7	TGTGCCAGCAGCTTTGGGACGGGAGGCCCCTCGGTTGAGCAGTACTTC	CASSFGTGGPSVEQYF
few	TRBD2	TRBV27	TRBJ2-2	TGTGCCAGCAGTCGGATCGCGGGAGGGTTGACCGGGGAGCTGTTTTTT	CASSRIAGGLTGELFF
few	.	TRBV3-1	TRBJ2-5	TGTGCCAGCAGCCAAGATCCAAGGGTTGTGGAGACCCAGTACTTC	CASSQDPRVVETQYF
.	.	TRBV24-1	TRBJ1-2	TGTGCCACCAGTCGTCGGGGGCTCTATGGCTACACCTTC	CATSRRGLYGYTF
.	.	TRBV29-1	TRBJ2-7	TGCAGCGCGGAAACAGGAGGGGAAGGCGAGCAGTACTTC	CSAETGGEGEQYF
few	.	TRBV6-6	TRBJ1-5	TGTGCCAGCACCCCGCACTTGAGCAATCAGCCCCAGCATTTT	CASTPHLSNQPQHF
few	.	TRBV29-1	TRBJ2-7	TGCAGCGTTGACGGGGGCAGTGACGAGCAGTACTTC	CSVDGGSDEQYF
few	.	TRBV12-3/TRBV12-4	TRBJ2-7	TGTGCCAGCGGAGGGCTGCGGGGCGAGCAGTACTTC	CASGGLRGEQYF
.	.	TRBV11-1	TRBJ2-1	TGTGCCAGCTCTATCACTCCTTCAGTCGAGCGTGAGCAGTTCTTC	CASSITPSVEREQFF
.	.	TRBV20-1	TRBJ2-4	TGCAGTGCTAGAGATAGCGCGAGGGGAAAAAACATTCAGTACTTC	CSARDSARGKNIQYF
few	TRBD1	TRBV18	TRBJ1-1	TGTGCCAGCTCACCGATTCAGGGGGTATGGGACACTGAAGCTTTCTTT	CASSPIQGVWDTEAFF
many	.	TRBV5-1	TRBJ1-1	TGCGCCAGCAGCTTGGAGGGGAGCATGAACACTGAAGCTTTCTTT	CASSLEGSMNTEAFF
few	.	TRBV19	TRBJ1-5	TGTGCCAGTACCCCCTTCCTCAATCAGCCCCAGCATTTT	CASTPFLNQPQHF
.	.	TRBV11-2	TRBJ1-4	TGTGCCAGCAGCTTAGGTGGACGGACTGAAAAACTGTTTTTT	CASSLGGRTEKLFF
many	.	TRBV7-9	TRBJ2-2	TGTGCCAGCAGCTGGATCGAGTTCGGGGAGCTGTTTTTT	CASSWIEFGELFF
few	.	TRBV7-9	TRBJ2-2	TGTGCCAGCAGCTTATCGGACAGGAACACCGGGGAGCTGTTTTTT	CASSLSDRNTGELFF
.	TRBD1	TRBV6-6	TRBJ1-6	TGTGCCAGCCAAGATTCAGGGACAGGGAATTCACCCCTCCACTTT	CASQDSGTGNSPLHF
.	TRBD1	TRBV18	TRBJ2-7	TGTGCCAGCTCACCCGTTGGACAGGGGGCTTCCTACGAGCAGTACTTC	CASSPVGQGASYEQYF
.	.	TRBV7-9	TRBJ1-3	TGTGCCAGCAGCTTATTAGGGGCTGGAAACACCATATATTTT	CASSLLGAGNTIYF
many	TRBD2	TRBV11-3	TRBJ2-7	TGTGCCAGCAGTGAACGTACCGGGACTAGTCTCTCCTACGAGCAGTACTTC	CASSERTGTSLSYEQYF
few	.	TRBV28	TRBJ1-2	TGTGCCAGCACTACATCCGGGGTCCACTATGGCTACACCTTC	CASTTSGVHYGYTF
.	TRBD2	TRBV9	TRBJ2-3	TGTGCCAGCAGCCCCCGAGCGGGGGGGCCTGGTACGCAGTATTTT	CASSPRAGGPGTQYF
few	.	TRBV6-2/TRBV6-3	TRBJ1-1	TGTGCCAGCAGTATCCGGCCCCCGGAGACAATGGATGCTTTCTTT	CASSIRPPETMDAFF
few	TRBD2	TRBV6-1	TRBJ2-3	TGTGCCAGCAGGAAGGCGGGGGGAATCACAGATACGCAGTATTTT	CASRKAGGITDTQYF
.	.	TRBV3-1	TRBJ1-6	TGTGCCAGCAGCCCACCCCGGGACTCCAAACTCCTCCACTTT	CASSPPRDSKLLHF
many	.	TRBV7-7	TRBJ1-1	TGTGCTAGCAGCTTAGGACAGAACACTGAAGCTTTCTTT	CASSLGQNTEAFF
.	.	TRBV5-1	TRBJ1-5	TGCGCCAGCAGATCCGGATTGGAGGAGCCCCAGCATTTT	CASRSGLEEPQHF
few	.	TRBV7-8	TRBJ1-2	TGTGCCAGCAGCTCGGCAGGGAACTATGGCTACACCTTC	CASSSAGNYGYTF
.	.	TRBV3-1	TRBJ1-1	TGTGCCAGCAGTTCCTCTGGGGGGGCGAACACTGAAGCTTTCTTT	CASSSSGGANTEAFF
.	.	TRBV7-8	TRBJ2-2	TGTGCCAGCAGCTTATTGAGCGGGTCAGGGGCCCCGAACACCGGGGAGCTGTTTTTT	CASSLLSGSGAPNTGELFF
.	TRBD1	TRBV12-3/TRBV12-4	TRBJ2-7	TGTGCCAGCAGCCGGACAGGTCTCTCCTACGAGCAGTACTTC	CASSRTGLSYEQYF
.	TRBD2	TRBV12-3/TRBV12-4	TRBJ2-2	TGTGCCAGCAGGCCCGCCGAGGGGACGGGGGGGCCTACCGGGGAGCTGTTTTTT	CASRPAEGTGGPTGELFF